This T cell receptor beta chain originates from a study of cytomegalovirus exposure and HLA in healthy donors (dated by TCRdb to the late 2010s). Looking at the study overall: According to an earlier analysis of several hundred of the donors, some 180 million T cells yielded roughly 110 million unique TCR beta sequences and 276 Gb of sequence data. Rather than drawing on any new phenotypic data, the later analysis identified candidate immune exposures from TCR beta sequences and the way those sequences occurred across donors. To predict cytomegalovirus infection status, the study combined high-throughput TCR immunosequencing, statistical association of individual TCRs with disease status, and machine learning. A separate validation cohort of approximately 120 different subjects was used in addition to the approximately 700-subject first cohort. The study aimed to test whether cataloging public T cell receptors could reveal signatures of past pathogen exposure. Genome-wide SNP genotypes for about 65% of the roughly 700 donors were used in a later genetic analysis, which treated that subset as a discovery cohort. To study patterns of TCR occurrence, a later analysis re-analyzed previously published TCR beta repertoires from 600 to 750 donors and added high-resolution HLA genotyping. Alongside the repertoire data, information on donor age, sex, ethnicity and CMV serostatus was compiled. Typing coverage varied by locus: roughly 629-640 donors for A, B, C, DRB1 and DQB1; about 520 for DQA1; over 600 for DPA1; approximately 450 for DPB1. All discovery cohort repertoires had been generated using a single sequencing platform. The study used immunosequencing to profile the T cell repertoires of several hundred subjects and linked those repertoires to cytomegalovirus serostatus. Among about 400 genotyped donors of the cohort, an average of roughly 230,000 unique TCR beta nucleotide sequences was sequenced per donor, of which 15% to 20% were non-productive. A handful of DR-DQ haplotypes were handled as single units for association and clustering because linkage in the cohort was strong. Of the roughly 400 genotyped donors, 81% were placed in the genetic ancestry cluster associated with self-reported Caucasian donors. HLA typing covered class I and class II loci at four-digit resolution. An early release covering around 630 HLA-typed donors comprised approximately 300 gigabases of sequencing data and tens of millions of unique TCR sequences. An earlier analysis of several hundred of the donors used high-throughput TCR beta sequencing to judge whether each TCR beta V gene segment behaved as functional or pseudogenic. Results and caveats for the whole study, not just this receptor: Sequencing depth was assumed to be roughly uniform across donors in the presence/absence analyses, though that assumption may not hold. In a later analysis, HLA-associated TCR beta chains were found to be more clonally expanded and to have lower generation probabilities than equally common non-associated chains. The study gave a list of some 150 TCR beta chains associated with cytomegalovirus. The cohort was sequenced for TCR beta chains only, and without alpha or paired-chain data the features that could be detected were limited. According to a later genetic analysis, donors in an Asian-associated ancestry cluster had fewer N-insertions in productive TCRs than the approximately 610-donor mean. The sequencing pipeline was judged likely to have produced a cluster of highly shared sequence variants as a technical artifact. The earlier analysis of 450 to 700 of the donors excluded about 16 rarely observed V segments, including chromosome 9 orphons, because counts were too low. Some IMGT-functional V segments, including TRBV6-2 and TRBV6-3, could not be distinguished by the 87-base-pair reads and were therefore excluded. Cytomegalovirus status was reported to be diagnosed by the classifier with high specificity and sensitivity in both the original and validation cohorts. Three of the identified cytomegalovirus-associated TCR beta chains were confirmed in vitro to be specific for cytomegalovirus antigens. Because HLA typing was unavailable for some donors at each locus, only the typed subset was used in association tests. In a later analysis, the rate of TCR association differed among HLA loci, with DRB1 alleles having the most associated TCRs and HLA-C alleles having the fewest. A further reported finding was that TCR beta sequences accurately predicted the HLA-A and HLA-B alleles for most subjects in the first cohort. At a false discovery rate of 0.05, a later analysis linked some 17,000 TCR beta sequences to specific HLA alleles. In a later genetic analysis, a missense DCLRE1C variant was associated with V-gene and J-gene trimming of TCR beta chains, and the association was replicated in an independent cohort. Linkage disequilibrium might explain the correlated functional status among segregating V segments, but an unknown experimental factor could not be excluded. According to the authors, the approach could potentially be generalized to other disease states and immunological phenotypes. When HLA alleles, especially DR and DQ, strongly co-occurred, attributing TCR associations to individual alleles was difficult. Immune exposure information for the cohort was limited to CMV serostatus. Most TCR sequences were seen in very few donors, while some public TCRs were found in many individuals. A later analysis reported that several top co-occurrence clusters appeared linked to parvovirus B19, influenza, CMV and Epstein-Barr virus. An earlier analysis of approximately 600 of the donors showed that most TCR beta V segments appeared in productive rearrangements either about 87% or about 30% of the time, which broadly matched IMGT annotations. A later analysis found that most CMV-associated TCR beta chains appeared HLA-restricted, with HLA associations seemingly driven largely by CMV exposure.

The library was generated by the immunoSEQ multiplex PCR assay. A mixture of 60 forward primers for TCR Vbeta segments and 13 reverse primers for TCR Jbeta segments was used in the multiplex PCR. Amplification of the CDR3 region of rearranged TCR beta genes was performed with a multiplex PCR assay on genomic DNA. The amplified TCR beta libraries were sequenced on the Illumina HiSeq System as 87-base-pair reads. The authors processed their data as follows. A later analysis counted tens of millions of unique TCR beta chains across the 650 to 800 repertoires, and 10 million to 12 million of these chains were shared by at least two donors. To remove PCR and sequencing errors, raw reads were error-corrected and collapsed into unique sequences using a nearest-neighbor algorithm that merged closely related sequences. Alignment of CDR3 sequences to IMGT reference sequences was used to assign V, D and J gene segments. For a sequence to be retained, a match of at least six nucleotides to both a V gene segment and a J gene segment was required. A rearrangement was called productive if the CDR3 had no stop codons and remained in frame with V and J, and every other rearrangement was called non-productive. Following IMGT convention, CDR3 was defined as the stretch from the second conserved V-encoded cysteine up to the conserved J-encoded phenylalanine. The earlier analysis of about 500 of the donors excluded sequences that lacked an unambiguous match to a single V gene segment. An earlier analysis of several hundred of the donors called V segments functional above 56.7% productive rearrangements and segregating when the between-donor standard deviation exceeded 5%. A statistical classification framework was built to diagnose cytomegalovirus status from the catalog of TCR beta chain sequences. A later analysis assigned V and J genes by comparing TCR nucleotide sequences with IMGT/GENE-DB human TR gene sequences. Using the TCRdist pipeline, a later analysis assigned CDR3 sequences along with most-parsimonious VDJ recombination scenarios. In a later analysis, each TCR beta chain was defined by its CDR3 amino acid sequence together with its V-gene family, and reads without a unique V-gene family were excluded. As a way to deal with suspected cross-contamination and a sequencing artifact, a later analysis dropped 450 to 700 nucleotide sequences that were highly shared and had low generation probability. For each public chain, a later analysis derived a clonal expansion index from normalized ranks of inferred template counts within each repertoire. In a later analysis, generation probabilities were computed with a VDJ recombination model fitted to out-of-frame rearrangements, and the resulting probabilities were checked against IGoR. A later analysis scored TCR-TCR, TCR-HLA and TCR-CMV co-occurrence with hypergeometric tests, applying a repertoire-size bias correction to TCR pairs. In a later analysis, false discovery rates were estimated by permuting HLA or CMV assignments 20 times. A later analysis grouped co-occurring TCRs with DBSCAN, adding TCRdist sequence similarity when clustering within HLA-allele-positive subsets. Repertoires with fewer than 30,000 or more than 120,000 public chains, plus five repertoires with anomalous nucleotide sharing, were excluded from co-occurrence clustering. As stored in TCRdb, this immuneACCESS dataset retains in-frame rearrangements with V and J assigned. A fraction of the clones does not appear; measured against another copy, unresolved V genes explain less than half of the discrepancy, and the remainder lacks a known reason. V, J and clone size are taken as reported in that table, and D and trimming were inferred from the DNA itself. Within this sample are around 140,000 clones, with approximately 77% of them counted one time only. About 1.4% of the sample is held by the ten biggest clonotypes.

CDR1 and CDR2, per the germline V gene, are SGHTA and FQGNSA. The germline V and J ends show losses of 2 bases and 7 bases respectively, and no gene match explains 7 bases of the junction. The CDR3 covers 15 residues, taking in both the cysteine and the phenylalanine. Just the 45-base CDR3 DNA is kept, in frame starting at base 1. In regard to this clone: Its antigen target is currently unknown. No per-base quality is available; no much larger clone lies one base away.

In total, more than 500 healthy bone marrow donors made up the cohort. Cohort members were all nominally healthy when sampled, although unrecorded immune exposures were likely present. The donor was CMV seronegative and was included in the group of approximately 350 seronegative cohort members. A peripheral blood sample was provided by each donor, and peripheral blood mononuclear cells were used for TCR beta sequencing. The Qiagen DNeasy Blood Extraction Kit was used to extract genomic DNA from the blood cell samples. Recombination joined TRBV7-2 with TRBJ2-1, and TRBD2 matches 8 of the central bases. The sequenced material came from PBMCs. The origin of this receptor is a woman between 40 and 50 years old in good health and CMV-seronegative. The CDR3 region has the sequence CASSLIAGGWNEQFF. The DNA sequence follows: TGTGCCAGCAGCTTAATTGCGGGGGGTTGGAATGAGCAGTTCTTC.